This TCR beta chain was identified during a study of OX40 agonist ivuxolimab in advanced cancers. CDR1 and CDR2 (germline): SQVTM, ANQGSEA. This CDR3 is built from 18 residues. After removal of 3 bases from V and 0 bases from J, the junction contained 13 bases not matched to a gene. Libraries were prepared by immunoSEQ multiplex PCR; TCRdb keeps only in-frame clonotypes and omits some of them. The sample holds about 140,000 clones, over 75% seen once. The material was CD4+ or CD8+ T cells sorted from blood, obtained in a trial of the OX40 agonist ivuxolimab. This TCR derives from an adult with an advanced solid tumor such as melanoma, head and neck, liver or kidney cancer. The gene calls are TRBV29-1 and TRBJ2-1; 8 nucleotides line up with TRBD2. The CDR3 coding sequence is TGCAGCGTTGATGGTCTAGCAGATGGGACTAGCTCCTACAATGAGCAGTTCTTC. Its protein product is CSVDGLADGTSSYNEQFF.